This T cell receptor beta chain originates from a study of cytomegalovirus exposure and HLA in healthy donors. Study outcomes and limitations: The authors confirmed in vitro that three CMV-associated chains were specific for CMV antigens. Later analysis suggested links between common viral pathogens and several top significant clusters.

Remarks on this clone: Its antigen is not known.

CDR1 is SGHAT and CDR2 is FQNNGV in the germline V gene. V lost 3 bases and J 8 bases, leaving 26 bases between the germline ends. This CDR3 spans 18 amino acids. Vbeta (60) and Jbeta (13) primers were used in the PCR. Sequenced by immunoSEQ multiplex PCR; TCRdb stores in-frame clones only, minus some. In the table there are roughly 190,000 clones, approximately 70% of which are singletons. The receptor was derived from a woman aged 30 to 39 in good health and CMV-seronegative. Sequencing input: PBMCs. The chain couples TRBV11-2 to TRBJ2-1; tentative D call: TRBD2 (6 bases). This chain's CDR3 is CASSLWRGPSARGDEQFF. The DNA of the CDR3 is TGTGCCAGCAGCTTGTGGAGGGGCCCTAGCGCCCGCGGTGATGAGCAGTTCTTC.